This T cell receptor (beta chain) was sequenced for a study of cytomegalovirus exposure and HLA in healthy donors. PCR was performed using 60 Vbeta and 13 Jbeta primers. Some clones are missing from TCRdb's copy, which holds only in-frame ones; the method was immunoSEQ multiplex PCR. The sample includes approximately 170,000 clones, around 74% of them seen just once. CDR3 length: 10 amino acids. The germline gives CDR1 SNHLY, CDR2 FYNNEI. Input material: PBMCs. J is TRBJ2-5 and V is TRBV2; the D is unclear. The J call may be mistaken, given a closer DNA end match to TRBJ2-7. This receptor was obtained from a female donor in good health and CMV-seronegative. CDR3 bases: TGTGCCAGCAGGAACTACGAGCAGTACTTC. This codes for CASRNYEQYF.